The next 6 T cell receptor beta chains were all read from a single sample in a study of T cells in narcolepsy. TCRdb's table, derived via immunoSEQ multiplex PCR, lists solely in-frame clones and lacks some. The sample yields almost 25,000 clones, 50% to 65% seen once. The sequenced material came from memory (CD45RA-) CD4+ T cells from blood. These receptors all come from a human donor in good health.

This clone was counted only a few times. CDR3 region: CASNSGGAWMEQYF. The DNA of the CDR3 is TGTGCCAGCAACAGCGGGGGGGCGTGGATGGAGCAGTACTTC. The chain is built from TRBV7-2 and TRBJ2-7, with TRBD2 matching 10 bases. Germline CDR1 reads SGHTA; CDR2 reads FQGNSA. The CDR3 is 14 residues long. Trimming at V came to 7 bases and at J to 7 bases, leaving 10 bases not matched to a gene.

The chain links TRBV7-3 to TRBJ2-1, with TRBD2 matching over 12 bases. This CDR3 comprises 19 residues. The V segment lost 5 bases and the J segment 4 bases; nucleotides outside the gene matches: 15. The germline V gene has CDR1 SGHTA and CDR2 FQGTGA. Here the CDR3 reads CASSPGRASGRAGYNEQFF. In nucleotides, the CDR3 is TGTGCCAGCAGCCCCGGGCGGGCTAGCGGGAGGGCCGGATACAATGAGCAGTTCTTC.

The chain recombines TRBV7-6 with TRBJ1-3; a weak D match, TRBD1 (5 bases). CDR3 length: 14 residues. V was clipped by 4 bases and J by 3 bases, with 10 bases between them. Germline V CDR1 and CDR2: SGHVS, FNYEAQ. This CDR3 is CASSSRDGGNTIYF. Here the CDR3 DNA reads TGTGCCAGCAGCTCCCGGGACGGTGGAAACACCATATATTTT.

V usage is TRBV5-1 and J usage is TRBJ2-1, with 8 nucleotides matching TRBD2. CDR1 is SGHRS and CDR2 is YFSETQ in the germline V gene. The CDR3 contains 14 residues. J was trimmed by 10 bases and V by 4 bases; bases with no gene match: 10. CDR3 coding DNA: TGCGCCAGCAGCAAGCCGGGACTAGTCCGCGAGCAGTTCTTC. Its protein is CASSKPGLVREQFF.

A note on this clone: Given a much more abundant clone one base away, this may be a read error. In the same sample, other DNA sequences code for this CDR3. The rearrangement links TRBV27 to TRBJ1-2; 8 positions agree with TRBD1. The CDR3 sequence is 15 residues long. V shed 3 bases and J 4 bases; nucleotides not matched to a gene: 7. Germline CDR1 reads MNHEY; CDR2 reads SMNVEV (reference sequence). The CDR3 region has the DNA TGTGCCAGCAGTTTTATAGACAGGGGTAGCTATGGCTACACCTTC. As protein: CASSFIDRGSYGYTF.

The chain is built from TRBV7-9 and TRBJ2-2; D not certain. From germline, CDR1 is SEHNR and CDR2 FQNEAQ (reference sequence). The V end lost 5 bases, the J end lost 3 bases, and 4 bases lay between the germline ends. CDR3 length: 12 amino acids. CDR3 coding DNA: TGTGCCAGCAGCCGAGACACCGGGGAGCTGTTTTTT. As protein: CASSRDTGELFF.